The 15 T cell receptor beta chains given below trace back to one sample, sequenced in a study of response to subunit inactivated influenza vaccine. TCRdb passed the RT-PCR reads through MiXCR, listing each CDR3 protein once. The data contain fewer than 800,000 distinct CDR3 sequences, approximately 14% of them singletons. This specimen consisted of PBMCs from blood, obtained 11 to 12 days after vaccination. These receptor sequences come from a man in his fifties or sixties who received an inactivated influenza vaccine.

The CDR3 spells CASSQVAAGGNQPQHF. The CDR3 region has the DNA TGTGCCAGCAGCCAAGTAGCCGCCGGGGGCAATCAGCCCCAGCATTTT. The V call is TRBV4-2, the J call TRBJ1-5, with D uncertain. The CDR3 contains 16 residues. Germline V gene data show CDR1 as LGHNA and CDR2 as YNFKEQ. With 1 base removed from V and 2 bases from J, the gap between germline ends came to 12 bases.

There are a few counts of this clonotype. The chain recombines TRBV5-4 with TRBJ2-7; D call uncertain. V shed 1 base and J shed 1 base, with 9 bases lying between them. CDR1 and CDR2 (germline): SGHNT, YYREEE (reference sequence). This CDR3 has 14 amino acids. CDR3 nucleotides: TGTGCCAGCAGCTTGCAGGATCCGTCCTACGAGCAGTACTTC. Translated, it gives CASSLQDPSYEQYF.

This clonotype came up many times. The chain joins TRBV20-1 to TRBJ2-1, with 9 bases that match TRBD2. This CDR3 contains 13 residues. The germline V gene encodes CDR1 DFQATT and CDR2 SNEGSKA (reference sequence). Germline trimming cut 5 bases from V and 7 bases from J; bases unmatched to any gene: 6. The CDR3 region is CSALIAGANEQFF. CDR3 bases: TGCAGTGCTCTGATAGCGGGAGCTAATGAGCAGTTCTTC.

This clonotype has just a few counts. The chain employs TRBV12-3 or TRBV12-4 and TRBJ2-1; the D is unclear. V was clipped by 8 bases and J by 4 bases, with 18 bases between them. The CDR3 sequence is 15 residues long. The CDR3 nucleotides read TGTGCCAGCTGCAAAAGCCCCTTCCGATACAATGAGCAGTTCTTC. Translation: CASCKSPFRYNEQFF.

V and J are TRBV4-3 and TRBJ1-3; possible D gene TRBD1, 5 bases. Trimming pared 2 bases from V and 4 bases from J, leaving 21 bases between. CDR1 is LGHNA and CDR2 is YSLEER in the germline V gene. The CDR3 loop spans 18 amino acids. The CDR3 is CASSQRILDRVGGNTIYF. As DNA, the CDR3 is TGCGCCAGCAGCCAACGGATCCTTGACAGAGTAGGAGGAAACACCATATATTTT.

V gene TRBV5-6 combines with J gene TRBJ2-1, with D uncertain. Trimming pared 2 bases from V and 11 bases from J, leaving 14 bases between. The germline CDR1 and CDR2 sequences are SGHDT and YYEEEE. This CDR3 comprises 13 residues. This CDR3 is CASSFQARNKQFF. CDR3 coding DNA: TGTGCCAGCAGCTTTCAGGCGCGGAATAAGCAGTTCTTC.

V usage is TRBV15 and J usage is TRBJ2-7; D is unresolved. The CDR3 spans 16 residues. Trimming pared 0 bases from V and 5 bases from J, leaving 17 bases between. CDR1 and CDR2 (germline): LNHNV, YYDKDF (reference sequence). CDR3 region: CATSRDRMTVQDEQYF. The CDR3 coding sequence is TGTGCCACCAGCAGAGATAGAATGACCGTGCAAGACGAGCAGTACTTC.

The chain carries TRBV11-2 and TRBJ2-1, with TRBD2 matching 7 bases. The germline CDR1 and CDR2 sequences are SGHAT and FQNNGV. The CDR3 spans 11 residues. V was clipped by 6 bases and J by 15 bases; unmatched bases: 8. The CDR3 spells CASSQEGLLFF. Written as DNA, the CDR3 is TGTGCCAGCAGTCAAGAGGGACTACTGTTCTTC.

V is TRBV28 and J is TRBJ2-3; D assignment may be TRBD1 or TRBD2 (5 bases each). CDR1 is MDHEN and CDR2 is SYDVKM in the germline V gene. CDR3 length equals 13 residues. V dropped 3 bases and J dropped 4 bases, with 8 bases sitting between them. CDR3 amino acids: CASSFQGPDTQYF. The CDR3 DNA reads as TGTGCCAGCAGTTTTCAGGGACCAGATACGCAGTATTTT.

The table lists this clonotype with a few counts. J is TRBJ2-7 and V is TRBV15; unclear D gene. Germline V gene lookup returns CDR1 LNHNV and CDR2 YYDKDF (reference sequence). Trimming took off 0 bases at V and 3 bases at J, with 9 bases between the two ends. The CDR3 extends over 14 amino acids. CDR3 amino acids: CATSRDSGDYEQYF. CDR3 nucleotides: TGTGCCACCAGCAGAGATTCGGGCGACTACGAGCAGTACTTC.

The chain uses TRBV5-1 and TRBJ2-3; TRBD2 aligns across 16 bases. V lost 4 bases to trimming and J lost 1 base; unmatched junction nucleotides: 6. Germline V lookup: CDR1 SGHRS, CDR2 YFSETQ. This CDR3 spans 18 amino acids. In DNA, the CDR3 is TGCGCCAGCAGCCCGGGACTAGCGGGGGGGTCTCGCACAGATACGCAGTATTTT. Protein sequence: CASSPGLAGGSRTDTQYF.

The chain joins TRBV24-1 to TRBJ2-1; TRBD2 agrees at 10 bases. The CDR3 totals 17 residues. Germline values: CDR1 KGHDR, CDR2 SFDVKD. V trimming: 4 bases; J trimming: 6 bases; junction bases outside the gene matches: 11. CDR3 DNA sequence: TGTGCCACCAGTGAACCTAGCGGGAGAAACCTACTCAATGAGCAGTTCTTC. Translated, it gives CATSEPSGRNLLNEQFF.

V and J are TRBV30 and TRBJ1-6; the match to TRBD1 covers 7 bases. Trimming cost V 2 bases and J 6 bases; bases outside gene matches: 7. CDR1 GTSNPN and CDR2 SVGIG come from the germline V gene (reference sequence). This CDR3 is built from 15 residues. The CDR3 nucleotides are TGTGCCTGGAGTCGGGACAGCCCCTCTAATTCACCCCTCCACTTT. Protein sequence: CAWSRDSPSNSPLHF.

J is TRBJ2-7 and V is TRBV18, with 13 bases identical to TRBD2. The trim removed 5 bases at V and 3 bases at J, leaving 4 bases unmatched. Germline V gene lookup returns CDR1 KGHSH and CDR2 LQKENI. This CDR3 has 15 residues. CDR3 in amino acids: CASSFGTSGIYEQYF. Written as DNA, the CDR3 is TGTGCCAGCTCATTTGGGACTAGCGGGATCTACGAGCAGTACTTC.

The chain joins TRBV7-2 to TRBJ2-5, with TRBD1 matching 7 bases. The CDR3 runs 16 residues. V was pared by 2 bases and J by 2 bases, with 8 bases of the junction left unmatched. Germline CDR1 SGHTA, CDR2 FQGNSA. This CDR3 reads CASSLWSGGGQETQYF. CDR3 nucleotides: TGTGCCAGCAGCTTATGGTCAGGGGGTGGACAAGAGACCCAGTACTTC.